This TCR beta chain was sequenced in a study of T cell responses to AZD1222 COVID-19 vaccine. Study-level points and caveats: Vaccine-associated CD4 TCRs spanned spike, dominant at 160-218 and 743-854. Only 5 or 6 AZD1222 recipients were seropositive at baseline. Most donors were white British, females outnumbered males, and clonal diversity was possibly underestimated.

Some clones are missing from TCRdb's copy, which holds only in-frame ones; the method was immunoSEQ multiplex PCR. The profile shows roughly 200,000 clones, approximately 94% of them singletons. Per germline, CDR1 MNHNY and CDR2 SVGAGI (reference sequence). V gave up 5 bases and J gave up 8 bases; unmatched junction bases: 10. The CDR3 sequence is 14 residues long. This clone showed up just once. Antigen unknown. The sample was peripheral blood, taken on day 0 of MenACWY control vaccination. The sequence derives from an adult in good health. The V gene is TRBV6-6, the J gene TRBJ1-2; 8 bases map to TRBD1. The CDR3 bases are TGTGCCAGCAGTGAGGACCAGGGGGCGGAGGGCTACACCTTC. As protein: CASSEDQGAEGYTF.